A selection of T cell receptor beta chains follows, all from one sample in a study of CXCR3-negative and CXCR3-positive naive CD8 T cells. From its re-call of the 5' RACE reads, TCRdb lists each CDR3 protein once, without DNA. The sample's table shows about 57,000 distinct CDR3 sequences. The sample taken for sequencing was memory CD8+ T cells from blood. These receptors were obtained from a human donor in good health. Some clones in this sample may be carry-over from other donors' samples. The CDR3 runs from the conserved cysteine through the conserved F or W. The order of the fields is J gene, clone size, V gene, CDR3 protein. Part of the rows lack a size; the others show once, few, many or a class for expanded clones.

TRBJ2-1	NA	TRBV7-6	CASSQRQTHNEQFF
TRBJ2-5	NA	TRBV7-2	CASSLKELAGGRRETQYF
TRBJ2-7	NA	TRBV20-1	CSATERGSSSYEQYF
TRBJ1-1	NA	TRBV5-1	CASSLQGVTEAFF
TRBJ2-1	NA	TRBV21-1	CASSKWRQVTYNEQFF
TRBJ2-1	NA	TRBV5-1	CASSLGLAGYNEQFF
TRBJ2-1	NA	TRBV7-8	CASSPRERGLSREQFF
TRBJ1-1	NA	TRBV7-9	CASSSPGGIEAFF
TRBJ2-1	NA	TRBV4-3	CASSQGRLLYNEQFF
TRBJ2-1	medium-sized	TRBV2	CAILSGFYNEQFF
TRBJ2-3	NA	TRBV29-1	CSMEGTGWSTDTQYF
TRBJ2-1	NA	TRBV27	CASSLRLAPSSYNEQFF
TRBJ2-7	NA	TRBV9	CASSVDGGMYEQYF
TRBJ1-5	NA	TRBV6-1	CASSDTSGGAEPQHF
TRBJ1-1	NA	TRBV6-2/TRBV6-3	CASSAGAEAFF
TRBJ2-2	NA	TRBV2	CASRAGTPNTGELFF
TRBJ1-5	NA	TRBV6-6	CASSSGGLAYQPQHF
TRBJ2-3	NA	TRBV19	CASRRGDTQYF
TRBJ2-3	NA	TRBV28	CASNQLAETDTQYF
TRBJ2-1	NA	TRBV20-1	CSANLGLDSYNEQFF
TRBJ2-2	NA	TRBV4-3	CASSQDLANTGELFF
TRBJ2-1	NA	TRBV29-1	CSVPSGGASEQFF
TRBJ1-6	NA	TRBV15	CATSRASIINSPLHF
TRBJ2-6	NA	TRBV6-6	CVSLAGANVLTF
TRBJ1-1	NA	TRBV3-1	CASSQVYKEMNTEAFF
TRBJ2-1	NA	TRBV5-1	CASGETGSYNEQFF
TRBJ2-1	NA	TRBV6-2/TRBV6-3	CASSPRQGSYNEQFF
TRBJ2-1	NA	TRBV27	CASSLARGDYNEQFF
TRBJ1-1	NA	TRBV11-3	CASSSVGTEAFF
TRBJ2-1	NA	TRBV28	CASSRDRVINEQFF
TRBJ1-4	NA	TRBV20-1	CSGEGPANEKLFF
TRBJ1-6	NA	TRBV4-1	CASSHGGGNSPLHF
TRBJ2-1	NA	TRBV7-3	CASSLTLYNEQFF
TRBJ2-1	medium-sized	TRBV3-1	CASSPSTREGLLNEQFF
TRBJ1-2	NA	TRBV12-3/TRBV12-4	CASSPHGVKDGYTF
TRBJ2-7	NA	TRBV7-3	CASSFGGGYEQYF
TRBJ2-3	NA	TRBV6-4	CASSERRTSDTDTQYF
TRBJ1-1	NA	TRBV20-1	CSARLTDTEAFF
TRBJ2-7	NA	TRBV6-2/TRBV6-3	CASSPGQISSYEQYF
TRBJ2-7	NA	TRBV29-1	CSVEFPTGSYEQYF